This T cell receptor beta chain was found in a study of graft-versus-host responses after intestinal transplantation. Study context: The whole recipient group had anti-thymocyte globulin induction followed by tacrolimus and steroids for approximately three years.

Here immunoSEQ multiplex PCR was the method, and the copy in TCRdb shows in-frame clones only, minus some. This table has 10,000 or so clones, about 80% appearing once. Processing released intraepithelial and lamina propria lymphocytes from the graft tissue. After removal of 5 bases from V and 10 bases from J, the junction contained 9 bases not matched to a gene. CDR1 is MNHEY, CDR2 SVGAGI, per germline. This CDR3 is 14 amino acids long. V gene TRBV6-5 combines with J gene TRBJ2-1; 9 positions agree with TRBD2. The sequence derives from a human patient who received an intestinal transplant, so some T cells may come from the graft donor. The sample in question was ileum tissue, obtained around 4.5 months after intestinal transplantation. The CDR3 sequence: CASSEGPAGGEQFF. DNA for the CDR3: TGTGCCAGCAGTGAAGGGCCAGCGGGAGGCGAGCAGTTCTTC.